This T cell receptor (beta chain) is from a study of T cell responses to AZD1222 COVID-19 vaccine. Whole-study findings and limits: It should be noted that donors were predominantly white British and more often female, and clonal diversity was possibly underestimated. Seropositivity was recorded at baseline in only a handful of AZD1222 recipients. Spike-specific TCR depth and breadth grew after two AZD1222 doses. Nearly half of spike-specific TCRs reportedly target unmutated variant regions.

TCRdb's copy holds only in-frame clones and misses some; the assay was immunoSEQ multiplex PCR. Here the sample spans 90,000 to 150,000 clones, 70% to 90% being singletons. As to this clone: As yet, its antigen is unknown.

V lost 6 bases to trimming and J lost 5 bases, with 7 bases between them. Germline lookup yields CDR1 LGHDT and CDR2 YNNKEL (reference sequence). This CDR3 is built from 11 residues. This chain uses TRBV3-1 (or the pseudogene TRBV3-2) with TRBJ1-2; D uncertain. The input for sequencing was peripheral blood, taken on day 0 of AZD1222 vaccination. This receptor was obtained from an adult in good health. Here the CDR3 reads CASSWPYGYTF. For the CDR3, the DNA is TGTGCCAGCAGTTGGCCATATGGCTACACCTTC.